These 19 T cell receptor beta chains were all obtained from the same sample, sequenced in a study of T cell repertoires in cytomegalovirus infection. TCRdb re-called the reads through MiXCR, storing one row per CDR3 protein. The sample includes 400,000 or so distinct CDR3 sequences, approximately 18% of them seen just once. Sequencing was done on a sample of PBMCs. The receptors shown here come from a human donor in good health (CMV status not recorded). Some clones in this sample may be carry-over from other donors' samples.

This clonotype was counted at least ten times. The chain uses TRBV7-2 and TRBJ1-1; a possible D gene is TRBD1 (5 bases). Looked up from germline, CDR1 is SGHTA and CDR2 is FQGNSA. The ends were cut back, 0 bases at V and 10 bases at J, with 12 bases in the middle. The CDR3 contains 13 residues. The CDR3 loop is CASSLAAARGAFF. The CDR3 coding sequence is TGTGCCAGCAGCTTAGCGGCAGCGAGGGGAGCTTTCTTT.

This clonotype was detected many times. V is TRBV7-2 and J is TRBJ2-1; 9 nucleotides match TRBD2. This CDR3 has 16 amino acids. V dropped 6 bases and J dropped 0; count of bases not matched to a gene: 6. Germline loops: CDR1 SGHTA, CDR2 FQGNSA. The CDR3 region is CASRISGSASYNEQFF. In DNA form, the CDR3 reads TGTGCCAGCAGGATTAGCGGGAGTGCCTCCTACAATGAGCAGTTCTTC. The full variable domain, with the rest looked up from reference TRBV7-2 and TRBJ2-1, is GAGVSQSPSNKVTEKGKDVELRCDPISGHTALYWYRQSLGQGLEFLIYFQGNSAPDKSGLPSDRFSAERTGGSVSTLTIQRTQQEDSAVYLCASRISGSASYNEQFFGPGTRLTVL.

This clonotype was detected ten times or more. The V and J genes are TRBV12-3 or TRBV12-4 and TRBJ1-2, with 7 bases fitting TRBD1. The CDR3 totals 14 residues. J gave up 8 bases and V 6 bases, and 12 bases lay outside the gene matches. CDR3 sequence (DNA): TGTGCCAGCAGGTCACGACAGGGAGTACAGGGCTACACCTTC. Translated: CASRSRQGVQGYTF.

The genes are TRBV5-6 and TRBJ1-1; TRBD1 is a possible D gene (5 bases). From germline, CDR1 is SGHDT and CDR2 YYEEEE. The CDR3 covers 14 residues. Trimming removed 1 base from V and 3 bases from J, with 10 bases in between. Here the CDR3 reads CASSLWGMDTEAFF. In nucleotides, the CDR3 is TGTGCCAGCAGCTTGTGGGGGATGGACACTGAAGCTTTCTTT.

This clonotype appeared a few times. The J gene is TRBJ2-7, the V gene TRBV29-1; D remains ambiguous. V was clipped by 3 bases and J by 6 bases, with 9 bases between them. Germline V gene lookup returns CDR1 SQVTM and CDR2 ANQGSEA. CDR3 size: 11 residues. The CDR3 protein is CSVETAGEQYF. The DNA for the CDR3 is TGCAGCGTTGAGACTGCTGGCGAGCAGTACTTC.

This clonotype was counted only a few times. The chain links TRBV27 to TRBJ2-1; D gene unclear. Trimming removed 8 bases from V and 8 bases from J, with 4 bases in between. The CDR3 runs to 9 residues. In germline, CDR1 is MNHEY, CDR2 SMNVEV (reference sequence). CDR3 DNA: TGTGCCAGCGGGCATGAGCAGTTCTTC. Protein: CASGHEQFF.

V is TRBV2 and J is TRBJ2-5; 8 bases are shared with TRBD1. Germline CDR1 SNHLY, CDR2 FYNNEI. The V segment lost 6 bases and the J segment 2 bases; nucleotides outside the gene matches: 14. CDR3 size: 17 residues. CDR3 region: CASRGGQGARGQETQYF. CDR3 sequence (DNA): TGTGCCAGCAGAGGAGGGCAGGGGGCGCGAGGTCAAGAGACCCAGTACTTC.

This clonotype was seen a few times. The rearrangement uses TRBV19 and TRBJ2-4; D not certain. CDR1 is LNHDA, CDR2 SQIVND, per germline (reference sequence). The CDR3 length is 12 residues. Trimming stripped 7 bases from V and 8 bases from J, with 12 bases between. The CDR3 protein is CASTRTGDIQYF. Here the CDR3 DNA reads TGTGCCAGTACCCGGACGGGCGACATTCAGTACTTC.

In DNA form, the CDR3 reads TGCAGTGCCCCACCACTTGGACAGAAACAAGAGACCCAGTACTTC. Translating it yields CSAPPLGQKQETQYF. The V call is TRBV20-1, the J call TRBJ2-5, with a weak D call TRBD1 (6 bases). V was clipped by 6 bases and J by 2 bases, with 19 bases between them. Per germline, CDR1 DFQATT and CDR2 SNEGSKA (reference sequence). This CDR3 spans 15 amino acids.

There are many counts of this clonotype. The rearrangement joins TRBV5-6 to TRBJ2-5, with D maybe TRBD1 (5 bases). Germline loops: CDR1 SGHDT, CDR2 YYEEEE. This CDR3 region has 15 residues. V was trimmed by 0 bases and J by 4 bases, leaving 13 bases between them. Written as DNA, the CDR3 is TGTGCCAGCAGCTTGGGGCGCAGGGTAGGAGAGACCCAGTACTTC. It yields the protein CASSLGRRVGETQYF.

The chain couples TRBV7-8 to TRBJ1-2; D call uncertain. CDR3 length: 13 residues. Germline loops: CDR1 SGHVS, CDR2 FQNEAQ. With 1 base removed from V and 8 bases from J, the gap between germline ends came to 11 bases. The CDR3, as DNA: TGTGCCAGCAGCTTAGGGGCAGCTATCGGCTACACCTTC. Translated, it gives CASSLGAAIGYTF.

The chain links TRBV10-3 to TRBJ2-1, with no clear D. The length of the CDR3 is 14 residues. V lost 5 bases, J lost 5 bases, and 13 bases lay in between. Germline lookup yields CDR1 ENHRY and CDR2 SYGVKD. The CDR3: CAISKTEADNEQFF. The CDR3 nucleotides are TGTGCCATCAGTAAAACTGAGGCCGACAATGAGCAGTTCTTC.

This clonotype was observed at least ten times. The chain couples TRBV7-9 to TRBJ1-2; possible D gene TRBD1, 6 bases. CDR3 length: 13 amino acids. The germline V gene encodes CDR1 SEHNR and CDR2 FQNEAQ (reference sequence). With 3 bases removed from V and 7 bases from J, the gap between germline ends came to 12 bases. In DNA, the CDR3 is TGTGCCAGCAGCTTTTCGGGGGGCGTTGGCTACACCTTC. Translation: CASSFSGGVGYTF.

This clonotype was seen only a few times. The genes are TRBV20-1 and TRBJ2-5, with a possible D match to TRBD1 (6 bases). The CDR3 is made up of 13 amino acids. The V end lost 1 base, the J end lost 2 bases, and 8 bases lay between the germline ends. Per germline, CDR1 DFQATT and CDR2 SNEGSKA (reference sequence). The CDR3 region is CSARVDRQETQYF. The CDR3 DNA is TGCAGTGCTAGAGTCGACAGGCAAGAGACCCAGTACTTC.

There are a few counts of this clonotype. V is TRBV10-3 and J is TRBJ2-7, with no clear D. Deletions cut 4 bases from V and 2 bases from J, with 15 bases between. Per germline, CDR1 ENHRY and CDR2 SYGVKD. There are 15 residues in the CDR3. The CDR3 reads CAISGQPKSTYEQYF. The CDR3 DNA sequence: TGTGCCATCAGTGGCCAACCCAAATCAACCTACGAGCAGTACTTC.

This clonotype was seen a handful of times. The chain couples TRBV27 to TRBJ2-3; TRBD1 is a possible D gene (6 bases). In germline, CDR1 is MNHEY, CDR2 SMNVEV (reference sequence). Trimming stripped 5 bases from V and 6 bases from J, with 15 bases between. The CDR3 spans 14 residues. Here the CDR3 DNA reads TGTGCCAGCAGTACTCGGACAGAGAGGGATACGCAGTATTTT. Translating it yields CASSTRTERDTQYF.

The chain is built from TRBV6-2 or TRBV6-3 and TRBJ2-1; TRBD2 agrees at 14 bases. CDR1 and CDR2 from the germline V gene are MNHEY and SVGEGT. J was trimmed by 7 bases and V by 6 bases; bases with no gene match: 17. CDR3 size: 19 residues. CDR3 in DNA: TGTGCCAGCAGCCACGCCGGGACTAGCGGGAGTATACGGGGAAATGAGCAGTTCTTC. Amino acid sequence: CASSHAGTSGSIRGNEQFF.

There are a few counts of this clonotype. V gene TRBV20-1 combines with J gene TRBJ2-1; a weak D match, TRBD2 (5 bases). CDR1 is DFQATT and CDR2 is SNEGSKA in the germline V gene (reference sequence). The CDR3 covers 15 residues. Trimming took 3 bases from V and 0 from J, leaving 12 bases between them. This chain's CDR3 is CSAREGLHSYNEQFF. The CDR3 nucleotides read TGCAGTGCTAGGGAAGGACTTCACTCCTACAATGAGCAGTTCTTC.

This clonotype was counted ten times or more. The chain recombines TRBV28 with TRBJ1-1, with D uncertain. CDR3 size: 14 residues. Germline V gene lookup returns CDR1 MDHEN and CDR2 SYDVKM. Deletions cut 5 bases from V and 0 bases from J, with 10 bases between. The CDR3 DNA reads as TGTGCCAGCAGTCTTCGGGCGCTGAACACTGAAGCTTTCTTT. Amino acid sequence: CASSLRALNTEAFF.